Listed here are 5 T cell receptor beta chains from one sample, sequenced in a study of blood T cell repertoires in COVID-19. Sequencing used immunoSEQ multiplex PCR; TCRdb keeps in-frame clones, though not all of them. The table records 70,000 or so clones, about nine tenths of them present only once. Sequences were obtained from peripheral blood. All receptors come from a man aged 65 to 79 with active or convalescent COVID-19.

The chain uses TRBV7-9 and TRBJ2-1; D might be TRBD2 (6 bases). This CDR3 contains 15 residues. In germline, CDR1 is SEHNR, CDR2 FQNEAQ (reference sequence). The V gene lost 1 base and the J gene lost 6 bases, with 13 bases spanning the gap. CDR3 region: CASSLDGGALNEQFF. Written as DNA, the CDR3 is TGTGCCAGCAGCTTAGACGGGGGAGCCCTCAATGAGCAGTTCTTC.

The rearrangement joins TRBV9 to TRBJ1-6; unclear D gene. V dropped 0 bases and J dropped 4 bases, with 8 bases sitting between them. The CDR3 is made up of 15 amino acids. From germline, CDR1 is SGDLS and CDR2 YYNGEE. In DNA, the CDR3 is TGTGCCAGCAGCGTAGCCGGGGATTATAATTCACCCCTCCACTTT. It codes for CASSVAGDYNSPLHF.

The V and J genes are TRBV28 and TRBJ1-1; possibly TRBD1 for D (5 bases). Trimming left V 5 bases short and J 2 bases short, with 21 bases between. The CDR3 sequence is 17 residues long. Germline V gives CDR1 MDHEN, CDR2 SYDVKM. The CDR3 nucleotides are TGTGCCAGCAGTCCCGGGACTCAAGGAAGAGCTAACACTGAAGCTTTCTTT. Its translation: CASSPGTQGRANTEAFF. Filled out from reference TRBV28 and TRBJ1-1, the complete variable domain reads DVKVTQSSRYLVKRTGEKVFLECVQDMDHENMFWYRQDPGLGLRLIYFSYDVKMKEKGDIPEGYSVSREKKERFSLILESASTNQTSMYLCASSPGTQGRANTEAFFGQGTRLTVV.

The genes are TRBV29-1 and TRBJ1-5; D is unresolved. The CDR3 is made up of 15 amino acids. From germline, CDR1 is SQVTM and CDR2 ANQGSEA. The V end lost 5 bases, the J end lost 0 bases, and 14 bases lay between the germline ends. The CDR3 region has the DNA TGCAGCGTTCATCTAGTAAAAGATAGCAATCAGCCCCAGCATTTT. It yields the protein CSVHLVKDSNQPQHF.

The V and J genes are TRBV5-6 and TRBJ1-3; 7 nucleotides align to TRBD1. With V trimmed by 7 bases and J by 0 bases, 4 bases remained unmatched. The germline V gene has CDR1 SGHDT and CDR2 YYEEEE. The CDR3 sequence is 14 residues long. The CDR3 spells CASAGGFSGNTIYF. DNA of the CDR3: TGTGCCAGCGCAGGGGGATTCTCTGGAAACACCATATATTTT.